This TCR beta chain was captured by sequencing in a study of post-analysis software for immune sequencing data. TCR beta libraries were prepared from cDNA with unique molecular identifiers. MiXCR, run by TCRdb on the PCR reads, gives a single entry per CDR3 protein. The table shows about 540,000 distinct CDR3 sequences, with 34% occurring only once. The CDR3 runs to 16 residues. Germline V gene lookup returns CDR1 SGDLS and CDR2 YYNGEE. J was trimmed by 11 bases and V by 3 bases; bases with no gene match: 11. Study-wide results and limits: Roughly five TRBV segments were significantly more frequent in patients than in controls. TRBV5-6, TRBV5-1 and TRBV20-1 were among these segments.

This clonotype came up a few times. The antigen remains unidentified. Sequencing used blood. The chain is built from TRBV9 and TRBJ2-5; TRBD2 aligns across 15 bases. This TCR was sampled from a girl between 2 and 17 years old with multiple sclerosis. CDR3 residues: CASSAAGTSGGLEQYF. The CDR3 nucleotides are TGTGCCAGCAGCGCGGCCGGGACTAGCGGGGGGCTTGAGCAGTACTTC.